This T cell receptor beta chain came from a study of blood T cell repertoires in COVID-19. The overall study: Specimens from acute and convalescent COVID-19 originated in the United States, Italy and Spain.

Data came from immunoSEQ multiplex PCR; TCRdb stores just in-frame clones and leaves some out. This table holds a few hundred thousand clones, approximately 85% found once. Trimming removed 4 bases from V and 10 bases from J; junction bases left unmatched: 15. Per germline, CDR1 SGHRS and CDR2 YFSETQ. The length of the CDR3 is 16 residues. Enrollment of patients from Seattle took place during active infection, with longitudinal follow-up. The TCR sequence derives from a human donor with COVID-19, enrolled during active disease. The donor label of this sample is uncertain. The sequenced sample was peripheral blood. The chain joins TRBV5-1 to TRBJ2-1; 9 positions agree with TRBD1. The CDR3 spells CASSTTPGTGFSEQFF. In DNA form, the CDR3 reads TGCGCCAGCAGCACGACTCCCGGGACAGGGTTCTCGGAGCAGTTCTTC.